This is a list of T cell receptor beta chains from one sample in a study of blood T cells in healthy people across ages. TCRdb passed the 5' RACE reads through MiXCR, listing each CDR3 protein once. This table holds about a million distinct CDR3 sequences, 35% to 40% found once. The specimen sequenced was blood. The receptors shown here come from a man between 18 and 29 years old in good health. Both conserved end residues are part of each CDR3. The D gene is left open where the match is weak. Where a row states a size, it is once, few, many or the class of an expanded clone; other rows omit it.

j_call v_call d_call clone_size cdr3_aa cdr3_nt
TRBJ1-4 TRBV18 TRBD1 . CASSPDRGHEKLFF TGTGCCAGCTCACCGGACAGGGGACATGAAAAACTGTTTTTT
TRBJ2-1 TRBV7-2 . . CASSSGPGLDEQFF TGTGCCAGCAGTTCGGGCCCCGGTTTAGATGAGCAGTTCTTC
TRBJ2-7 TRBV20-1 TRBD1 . CRARDPGQGSYEQYF TGCAGAGCTAGAGATCCGGGACAGGGCTCCTACGAGCAGTACTTC
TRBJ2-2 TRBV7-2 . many CASSLAQLNTGELFF TGTGCCAGCAGCTTGGCACAACTTAACACCGGGGAGCTGTTTTTT
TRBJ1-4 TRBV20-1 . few CSARDMEAGEKLFF TGCAGTGCTAGAGATATGGAGGCGGGGGAAAAACTGTTTTTT
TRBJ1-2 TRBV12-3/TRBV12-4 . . CASSPRGGTVGYGYTF TGTGCCAGCAGCCCCCGGGGAGGAACCGTGGGCTATGGCTACACCTTC
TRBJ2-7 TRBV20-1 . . CGARDHFTYEQYF TGCGGTGCTAGAGACCACTTCACCTACGAGCAGTACTTC
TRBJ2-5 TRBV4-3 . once CASSQDLWAQETQYF TGCGCCAGCAGCCAAGATCTGTGGGCGCAAGAGACCCAGTACTTC
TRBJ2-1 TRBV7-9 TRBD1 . CTSSLGGGPNEQFF TGTACCAGCAGCTTAGGGGGCGGACCCAATGAGCAGTTCTTC
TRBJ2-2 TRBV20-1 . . CSAERANTGELFF TGCAGTGCCGAGCGGGCGAACACCGGGGAGCTGTTTTTT
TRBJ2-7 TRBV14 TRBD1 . CASSQGWGQADYEQYF TGTGCCAGCAGCCAAGGGTGGGGACAGGCGGACTACGAGCAGTACTTC
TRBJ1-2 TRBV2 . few CASSEARQALYGYTF TGTGCCAGCAGTGAAGCGCGACAGGCCCTCTATGGCTACACCTTC
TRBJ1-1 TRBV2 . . CASSERRGGTEAFF TGTGCCAGCAGCGAAAGGCGTGGGGGCACTGAAGCTTTCTTT
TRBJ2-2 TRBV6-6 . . CASSLQRTTNTGELFF TGTGCCAGCAGTCTACAGCGTACGACTAACACCGGGGAGCTGTTTTTT
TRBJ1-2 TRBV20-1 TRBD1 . CSPTGGGDYGYTF TGCAGTCCAACAGGGGGCGGCGACTATGGCTACACCTTC
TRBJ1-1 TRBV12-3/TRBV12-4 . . CASTLRNTEAFF TGTGCCAGCACCCTTAGGAACACTGAAGCTTTCTTT
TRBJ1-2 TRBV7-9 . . CASSLSETGVYGYTF TGTGCCAGCAGCTTAAGCGAGACAGGCGTCTATGGCTACACCTTC
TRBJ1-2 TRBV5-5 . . CASSTDEAHSLYGYTF TGTGCCAGCAGCACGGACGAGGCTCACTCGCTCTATGGCTACACCTTC
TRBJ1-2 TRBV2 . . CASSGDRNIVGYGYTF TGTGCCAGCAGTGGCGACAGGAATATAGTGGGGTATGGCTACACCTTC
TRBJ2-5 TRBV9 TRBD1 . CASSSAGGGETQYF TGTGCCAGCAGCTCCGCAGGGGGCGGAGAGACCCAGTACTTC
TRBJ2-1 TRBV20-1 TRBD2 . CSARGLAEHYNEQFF TGCAGTGCTAGAGGACTAGCGGAACACTACAATGAGCAGTTCTTC
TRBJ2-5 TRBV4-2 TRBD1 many CASSRQTGYGETQYF TGTGCCAGCAGCCGACAGACAGGGTATGGAGAGACCCAGTACTTC
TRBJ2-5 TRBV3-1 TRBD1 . CASSPLKTGVGETQYF TGTGCCAGCAGCCCCTTAAAAACAGGGGTTGGGGAGACCCAGTACTTC
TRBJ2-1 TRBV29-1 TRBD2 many CSGILAGPYNEQFF TGCAGCGGGATACTAGCGGGGCCCTACAATGAGCAGTTCTTC
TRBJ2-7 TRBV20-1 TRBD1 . CSARGLKGQGFHEQYF TGCAGTGCTAGAGGTTTAAAGGGACAGGGTTTCCACGAGCAGTACTTC
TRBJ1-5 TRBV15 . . CATSKTGLNQPQHF TGTGCCACCAGCAAAACAGGACTCAATCAGCCCCAGCATTTT
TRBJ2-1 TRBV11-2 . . CASSLQDLSSYNEQFF TGTGCCAGCAGCCTCCAGGACCTAAGCTCCTACAATGAGCAGTTCTTC
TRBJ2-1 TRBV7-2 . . CASSLDGAGYEQFF TGTGCCAGCAGCTTAGATGGGGCAGGTTATGAGCAGTTCTTC
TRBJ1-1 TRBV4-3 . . CASSPDQENTEAFF TGCGCCAGCAGCCCAGATCAGGAGAACACTGAAGCTTTCTTT
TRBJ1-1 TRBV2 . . CASSESGQLGSEAFF TGTGCCAGCAGTGAATCCGGACAGCTGGGTAGTGAAGCTTTCTTT
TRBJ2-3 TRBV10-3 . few CAISEAPASTDTQYF TGTGCCATCAGTGAGGCCCCAGCCAGCACAGATACGCAGTATTTT
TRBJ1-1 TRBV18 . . CASSPGDGITEAFF TGTGCCAGCTCACCAGGGGACGGGATCACTGAAGCTTTCTTT
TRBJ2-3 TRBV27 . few CVSSLFSGQTDTQYF TGTGTCAGCAGTTTATTCTCGGGGCAGACAGATACGCAGTATTTT
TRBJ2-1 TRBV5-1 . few CASKMLQADEQFF TGCGCCAGCAAAATGCTCCAGGCGGATGAGCAGTTCTTC
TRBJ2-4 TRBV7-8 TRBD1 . CASSLALQGGDDEQYF TGTGCCAGCAGCTTAGCCCTACAGGGGGGTGATGATGAGCAGTACTTC
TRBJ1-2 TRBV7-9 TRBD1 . CASNAGGVLTNYGYTF TGTGCCAGCAATGCAGGGGGCGTACTCACTAACTATGGCTACACCTTC
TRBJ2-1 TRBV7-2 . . CASSLEIGRANEQFF TGTGCCAGCAGCTTAGAGATCGGCAGGGCAAATGAGCAGTTCTTC
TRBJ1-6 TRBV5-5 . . CASSLANGMSSYNSPLHF TGTGCCAGCAGCTTGGCCAACGGGATGAGCTCCTATAATTCACCCCTCCACTTT
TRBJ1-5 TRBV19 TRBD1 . CASNGQASNQPQHF TGTGCCAGTAACGGACAGGCGTCCAATCAGCCCCAGCATTTT
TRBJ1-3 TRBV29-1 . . CSAMRFQGYGAGNTIYF TGCAGCGCCATGAGGTTTCAGGGATACGGGGCTGGAAACACCATATATTTT
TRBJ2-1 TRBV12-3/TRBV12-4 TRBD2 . CASSSGGRNEQFF TGTGCCAGCAGTTCGGGGGGTCGCAATGAGCAGTTCTTC
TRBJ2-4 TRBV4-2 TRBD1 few CASSQELRGQGLNIQYF TGTGCCAGCAGCCAAGAATTAAGGGGACAGGGTCTGAACATTCAGTACTTC
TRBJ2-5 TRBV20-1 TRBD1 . CSVSVGTGGDLYQETQYF TGCAGTGTTAGTGTCGGGACAGGGGGCGATTTGTACCAAGAGACCCAGTACTTC
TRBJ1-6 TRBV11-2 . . CASSPGSGYYNSPLHF TGTGCCAGCAGCCCAGGATCGGGGTACTATAATTCACCCCTCCACTTT
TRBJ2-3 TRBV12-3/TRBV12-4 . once CASDGMRADAQYF TGTGCCAGCGACGGCATGAGAGCAGATGCGCAATATTTT
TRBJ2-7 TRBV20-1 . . CSASLAGQPYEQYF TGCAGTGCTAGTCTTGCGGGACAGCCCTACGAGCAGTACTTC
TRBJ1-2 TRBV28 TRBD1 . CASSLLTGGAYGYTF TGTGCCAGCAGTTTGCTAACAGGGGGGGCCTATGGCTACACCTTC
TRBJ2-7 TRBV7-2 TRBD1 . CASSLVKRGQNEQYF TGTGCCAGCAGCTTAGTCAAAAGGGGGCAGAACGAGCAGTACTTC
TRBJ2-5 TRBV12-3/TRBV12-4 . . CASSFPGGHLQETQYF TGTGCCAGCAGTTTTCCCGGTGGGCACCTCCAAGAGACCCAGTACTTC
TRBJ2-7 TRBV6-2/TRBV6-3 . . CASTNSFVSYEQYF TGTGCCAGCACCAACTCGTTTGTCTCCTACGAGCAGTACTTC
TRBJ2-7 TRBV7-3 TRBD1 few CASSLLGQGFDEQYF TGTGCCAGCAGCTTATTGGGACAGGGGTTTGATGAGCAGTACTTC
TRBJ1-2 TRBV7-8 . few CASSLKGTGGYTF TGTGCCAGCAGCTTAAAAGGGACTGGTGGCTACACCTTC
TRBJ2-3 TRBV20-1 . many CSAQTYTDNTDTQYF TGCAGTGCCCAAACCTACACCGATAATACAGATACGCAGTATTTT